The 24 T cell receptor beta chains given below trace back to one sample, sequenced in a study of Graves' ophthalmopathy and Graves' hyperthyroidism. The TCR beta CDR3 regions underwent amplification from RNA transcripts. Investigators did first-round RT-PCR with HTBI primers, then second-round multiplex PCR. TCRdb itself ran the multiplex PCR reads through MiXCR, one entry per CDR3 protein. The repertoire holds some 360,000 distinct CDR3 sequences, with roughly 15% as singletons. Input material: peripheral blood. The receptor source for this set is an adult woman with stable Graves' hyperthyroidism.

In its sample, this clonotype was seen many times. The chain joins TRBV10-2 to TRBJ2-7; D might be TRBD2 (5 bases). Germline CDR1 reads WSHSY; CDR2 reads SAAADI. The CDR3 loop spans 11 amino acids. Trimming took 8 bases from V and 3 from J, leaving 8 bases between them. The chain's CDR3 is CASSGYYEQYF. DNA for the CDR3: TGCGCCAGCTCGGGGTACTACGAGCAGTACTTC.

CDR3 DNA sequence: TGTGCCAGCAGGGAACGGGACTTCTCAAACTATGGCTACACCTTC. Its protein is CASRERDFSNYGYTF. This chain links TRBV2 with TRBJ1-2, with a possible D match to TRBD1 (5 bases). The CDR3 covers 15 residues. CDR1 and CDR2 from the germline V gene are SNHLY and FYNNEI. Trimming removed 6 bases from V and 2 bases from J, with 16 bases in between.

This clonotype was counted between two and nine times. The chain employs TRBV10-2 and TRBJ2-5, with 12 bases fitting TRBD2. CDR1 is WSHSY and CDR2 is SAAADI in the germline V gene. With V trimmed by 7 bases and J by 5 bases, 8 bases remained unmatched. This CDR3 spans 15 amino acids. The DNA of the CDR3 is TGCGCCAGCACCGAGACTAGCGGGAGAGGGGAGACCCAGTACTTC. This codes for CASTETSGRGETQYF.

At least ten counts were recorded for this clonotype. The CDR3 region is CASRTAGWSTGELFF. The CDR3 DNA sequence: TGTGCCAGCAGGACAGCGGGTTGGAGCACCGGGGAGCTGTTTTTT. The V call is TRBV2, the J call TRBJ2-2; TRBD2 might be the D (6 bases). V was cut by 6 bases and J by 4 bases, with 15 bases left in between. From germline, CDR1 is SNHLY and CDR2 FYNNEI. The CDR3 is 15 residues long. The full variable domain, completed using reference TRBV2 and TRBJ2-2, is EPEVTQTPSHQVTQMGQEVILRCVPISNHLYFYWYRQILGQKVEFLVSFYNNEISEKSEIFDDQFSVERPDGSNFTLKIRSTKLEDSAMYFCASRTAGWSTGELFFGEGSRLTVL.

This clonotype was picked up one time. V gene TRBV6-2 or TRBV6-3 combines with J gene TRBJ1-5; D possibly corresponds to TRBD1 (6 bases). Trimming took off 4 bases at V and 7 bases at J, with 14 bases between the two ends. Germline V gives CDR1 MNHEY, CDR2 SVGEGT. The CDR3 covers 14 residues. CDR3 residues: CASSSDRGGQPQHF. The CDR3 DNA is TGTGCCAGCAGTTCGGACAGAGGAGGACAGCCCCAGCATTTT.

This clonotype occurred many times. The chain has TRBV6-5 and TRBJ1-1; D is unresolved. The ends were cut back, 6 bases at V and 2 bases at J, with 10 bases in the middle. In germline, CDR1 is MNHEY, CDR2 SVGAGI. The CDR3 has 13 residues. The CDR3 sequence is CASSARPNTEAFF. The CDR3 DNA reads as TGTGCCAGCAGCGCAAGGCCTAACACTGAAGCTTTCTTT.

This clonotype was picked up many times. The rearrangement uses TRBV4-3 and TRBJ2-7; D possibly uses TRBD1 or TRBD2 (5 bases each). Germline CDR1 reads LGHNA; CDR2 reads YSLEER. The V end lost 0 bases, the J end lost 4 bases, and 13 bases lay between the germline ends. CDR3 length equals 15 residues. DNA for the CDR3: TGCGCCAGCAGCCAAGAAAGGGGTGAGGGGTACGAGCAGTACTTC. Its translation is CASSQERGEGYEQYF.

In its sample, this clonotype was seen many times. This chain links TRBV6-1 with TRBJ2-7; D is unclear. Deletions cut 1 base from V and 6 bases from J, with 10 bases between. Germline CDR1 is MNHNS and CDR2 is SASEGT. The CDR3 is 13 residues long. As DNA, the CDR3 is TGTGCCAGCAGTGAAGTTAATAGTTCCGAGCAGTACTTC. This codes for CASSEVNSSEQYF.

This clonotype turned up a few times. This clone may be a read error of a much larger clone one base away. V gene TRBV28 combines with J gene TRBJ2-7, with 10 bases fitting TRBD2. CDR3 length equals 15 residues. V gave up 3 bases and J gave up 2 bases; unmatched junction bases: 4. Germline loops: CDR1 MDHEN, CDR2 SYDVKM. DNA for the CDR3: TGTGCCAGCAGTTTGTCCCTAGCGGGAGCCTACGAGCAGTACTTC. Its translation is CASSLSLAGAYEQYF.

This clonotype appeared many times. This chain joins TRBV15 and TRBJ2-7; TRBD1 matches 8 bases. CDR1 is LNHNV and CDR2 is YYDKDF in the germline V gene (reference sequence). The CDR3 loop spans 14 amino acids. Trimming at V came to 5 bases and at J to 2 bases, leaving 5 bases not matched to a gene. The DNA for the CDR3 is TGTGCCACCAGCGGACCGGGACAGGCCTACGAGCAGTACTTC. It encodes CATSGPGQAYEQYF. The whole variable domain, filled in from reference TRBV15 and TRBJ2-7, reads DAMVIQNPRYQVTQFGKPVTLSCSQTLNHNVMYWYQQKSSQAPKLLFHYYDKDFNNEADTPDNFQSRRPNTSFCFLDIRSPGLGDTAMYLCATSGPGQAYEQYFGPGTRLTVT.

There are many counts of this clonotype. The chain recombines TRBV6-1 with TRBJ1-5, with TRBD1 matching 9 bases. CDR3 size: 14 residues. V shed 6 bases, J shed 7 bases, and the junction held 7 bases outside the gene matches. The germline V gene encodes CDR1 MNHNS and CDR2 SASEGT. The DNA of the CDR3 is TGTGCCAGCAGCCTGGACAGGGGTAAACAGCCCCAGCATTTT. As protein: CASSLDRGKQPQHF.

This clonotype showed up many times. The chain combines TRBV24-1 with TRBJ2-7, with D uncertain. This CDR3 has 15 amino acids. V was clipped by 1 base and J by 0 bases, with 9 bases between them. Germline CDR1 reads KGHDR; CDR2 reads SFDVKD. The CDR3 reads CATSDLRFSSYEQYF. In DNA form, the CDR3 reads TGTGCCACCAGTGATTTAAGGTTTTCCTCCTACGAGCAGTACTTC.

This clonotype was counted ten times or more. The V gene is TRBV6-5, the J gene TRBJ1-6; 9 bases are shared with TRBD1. The CDR3 spans 17 residues. Per germline, CDR1 MNHEY and CDR2 SVGAGI. V trimming: 0 bases; J trimming: 6 bases; junction bases outside the gene matches: 6. DNA for the CDR3: TGTGCCAGCAGTTACTCGATCCAGGACAGGGGTAATTCACCCCTCCACTTT. It codes for CASSYSIQDRGNSPLHF.

This clonotype showed up just a few times. This chain links TRBV27 with TRBJ2-7; D may be TRBD1 or TRBD2 (6 bases each). CDR1 is MNHEY and CDR2 is SMNVEV in the germline V gene (reference sequence). The CDR3 runs to 15 residues. The V and J ends lost 1 base and 4 bases respectively, with 14 bases between them. The CDR3 nucleotides read TGTGCCAGCAGTTTATTTAGGGGGGCTGCTTACGAGCAGTACTTC. Amino acid sequence: CASSLFRGAAYEQYF.

This clonotype was seen many times. The rearrangement links TRBV30 to TRBJ2-5; no reliable D call. Trimming shortened V by 4 bases and J by 1 base, and 16 bases separated the two germline ends. This CDR3 is built from 15 residues. Per the germline V gene, CDR1 is GTSNPN and CDR2 is SVGIG (reference sequence). CDR3 nucleotide sequence: TGTGCCTGGACAACTACGGCACCCGTCCAAGAGACCCAGTACTTC. The encoded protein is CAWTTTAPVQETQYF.

The chain links TRBV5-1 to TRBJ1-1; no reliable D call. Deletions cut 1 base from V and 8 bases from J, with 9 bases between. The germline V gene has CDR1 SGHRS and CDR2 YFSETQ. The CDR3 covers 12 residues. CDR3 DNA sequence: TGCGCCAGCAGCTTGTCCCGGGAAGAAGCTTTCTTT. Translated: CASSLSREEAFF.

This clonotype was counted ten times or more. This rearrangement joins TRBV4-1 to TRBJ1-1, with D unresolved. Per germline, CDR1 MGHRA and CDR2 YSYEKL. This CDR3 comprises 13 residues. With 6 bases removed from V and 0 bases from J, the gap between germline ends came to 8 bases. The CDR3 sequence: CASRNLMNTEAFF. In nucleotides, the CDR3 is TGCGCCAGCAGGAACTTGATGAACACTGAAGCTTTCTTT.

This clonotype occurred many times. The chain uses TRBV20-1 and TRBJ1-1; D not certain. The germline V gene encodes CDR1 DFQATT and CDR2 SNEGSKA (reference sequence). The CDR3 sequence is 12 residues long. V lost 5 bases to trimming and J lost 4 bases, with 11 bases between them. CDR3 residues: CSAVPPATEAFF. In DNA, the CDR3 is TGCAGTGCTGTCCCCCCTGCCACTGAAGCTTTCTTT.

This clonotype was counted ten times or more. The rearrangement uses TRBV20-1 and TRBJ2-7, with TRBD2 identical over 11 bases. CDR3 size: 12 residues. J was trimmed by 4 bases and V by 6 bases; bases with no gene match: 2. Germline CDR1 DFQATT, CDR2 SNEGSKA (reference sequence). The CDR3 protein is CSATSGTYEQYF. In nucleotides, the CDR3 is TGCAGTGCGACTAGCGGGACTTACGAGCAGTACTTC.

This clonotype was seen more than once but under ten times. The gene calls are TRBV18 and TRBJ1-2; D not certain. The CDR3 spans 16 residues. Germline V gene data show CDR1 as KGHSH and CDR2 as LQKENI. V was shortened by 1 base and J by 3 bases, with 15 bases between the two germline ends. In nucleotides, the CDR3 is TGTGCCAGCTCACCACGTGACACCATCGACGACTATGGCTACACCTTC. Protein product: CASSPRDTIDDYGYTF.

This clonotype was seen ten or more times. CDR3 loop: CASRLEYRETQYF. The CDR3 nucleotides read TGTGCCAGCAGACTAGAATATCGGGAGACCCAGTACTTC. V gene TRBV2 combines with J gene TRBJ2-5; perhaps TRBD2 as D (5 bases). CDR1 is SNHLY and CDR2 is FYNNEI in the germline V gene. Trimming removed 6 bases at V and 5 bases at J, with 13 bases between. This CDR3 is built from 13 residues. The complete variable domain, with remaining parts taken from reference TRBV2 and TRBJ2-5, reads EPEVTQTPSHQVTQMGQEVILRCVPISNHLYFYWYRQILGQKVEFLVSFYNNEISEKSEIFDDQFSVERPDGSNFTLKIRSTKLEDSAMYFCASRLEYRETQYFGPGTRLLVL.

This clonotype was counted ten times or more. The CDR3 nucleotides are TGTGCCAGCAGTCTCAAGACAGGGCTCGAGCAGTACTTC. Protein sequence: CASSLKTGLEQYF. V is TRBV27 and J is TRBJ2-7, with 7 bases that match TRBD1. The CDR3 is made up of 13 amino acids. Germline CDR1 reads MNHEY; CDR2 reads SMNVEV (reference sequence). The J segment lost 6 bases and the V segment lost 5 bases, leaving 7 bases of the junction unmatched.

This rearrangement joins TRBV4-1 to TRBJ1-1; maybe TRBD1 (5 bases). Germline loops: CDR1 MGHRA, CDR2 YSYEKL. Trimming stripped 1 base from V and 2 bases from J, with 11 bases between. The CDR3 spans 15 residues. CDR3 sequence reads: CASSQVRGINTEAFF. CDR3 nucleotide sequence: TGCGCCAGCAGCCAAGTTAGGGGTATCAACACTGAAGCTTTCTTT.

This clonotype was counted at least ten times. This rearrangement joins TRBV19 to TRBJ2-7, with a tentative D call TRBD1 (6 bases). Per germline, CDR1 LNHDA and CDR2 SQIVND (reference sequence). V was trimmed by 5 bases and J by 4 bases, leaving 18 bases between them. CDR3 length: 15 residues. The DNA of the CDR3 is TGTGCCAGTAGTTGGTCAGGGGATGATATGTACGAGCAGTACTTC. Protein: CASSWSGDDMYEQYF.